These 19 T cell receptor beta chains came from one sample sequenced in a study of ipilimumab plus nivolumab after autologous stem cell transplantation (dated by TCRdb to 2020 to 2022). Libraries were built with the immunoSEQ multiplex PCR assay. The table was pulled from immuneACCESS by TCRdb, which kept in-frame rearrangements only. Such tables lose some clones; where checked, under half of the loss comes from unresolved V genes, and the rest has no known cause. The sample table contains over 35,000 clones; only one count was recorded for 90% to 95% of them. The ten largest account for under 0.95% of the sample. This specimen was PBMCs, taken in a trial of ipilimumab plus nivolumab as post-transplant consolidation. These receptors were obtained from a male donor with multiple myeloma.

This chain uses TRBV7-3 with TRBJ2-7; 8 positions agree with TRBD2. Per germline, CDR1 SGHTA and CDR2 FQGTGA. V lost 5 bases, J lost 4 bases, and 7 bases stayed unmatched. This CDR3 has 14 residues. This CDR3 reads CASSQGSGDYEQYF. CDR3 nucleotides: TGTGCCAGCAGCCAGGGTAGCGGGGATTACGAGCAGTACTTC.

The J gene is TRBJ2-3, the V gene TRBV5-1; 11 positions agree with TRBD2. J was trimmed by 0 bases and V by 0 bases; bases with no gene match: 6. CDR1 is SGHRS and CDR2 is YFSETQ in the germline V gene. This CDR3 is built from 18 residues. Here the CDR3 reads CASSLGLAGGTSTDTQYF. The CDR3 region has the DNA TGCGCCAGCAGCTTGGGGCTAGCGGGGGGTACTAGCACAGATACGCAGTATTTT.

V gene TRBV9 combines with J gene TRBJ1-2, with 8 bases that match TRBD1. Germline V lookup: CDR1 SGDLS, CDR2 YYNGEE. Trimming at V came to 4 bases and at J to 4 bases, leaving 6 bases not matched to a gene. The CDR3 totals 14 residues. The CDR3 coding sequence is TGTGCCAGCAGCACAAGGACAGGGATCTATGGCTACACCTTC. Its translation is CASSTRTGIYGYTF.

J is TRBJ2-1 and V is TRBV29-1, with D tentatively TRBD1 (5 bases). CDR3 length: 12 residues. The ends were cut back, 4 bases at V and 6 bases at J, with 10 bases in the middle. The germline CDR1 and CDR2 sequences are SQVTM and ANQGSEA. The CDR3 DNA follows: TGCAGCGTTGTGGGGCCCCTCAATGAGCAGTTCTTC. It codes for CSVVGPLNEQFF.

V gene TRBV7-2 combines with J gene TRBJ2-5; D may correspond to TRBD1 or TRBD2 (5 bases each). The CDR3 runs 17 residues. The germline V gene has CDR1 SGHTA and CDR2 FQGNSA. V lost 6 bases and J lost 2, with 22 bases in between. The CDR3 loop is CASSSRMVGVKQETQYF. CDR3 DNA: TGTGCCAGCAGTTCCCGGATGGTGGGGGTTAAACAAGAGACCCAGTACTTC.

V usage is TRBV7-3 and J usage is TRBJ2-3, with 14 bases fitting TRBD2. The germline V gene has CDR1 SGHTA and CDR2 FQGTGA. V was clipped by 8 bases and J by 4 bases; unmatched bases: 14. The CDR3 is made up of 18 amino acids. This chain's CDR3 is CASGRYGTSGSGADTQYF. Written as DNA, the CDR3 is TGTGCCAGCGGCCGGTACGGGACTAGCGGGAGCGGCGCAGATACGCAGTATTTT.

This chain uses TRBV6-1 with TRBJ2-7, with 8 bases lining up with TRBD1. The CDR3 length is 13 residues. The germline CDR1 and CDR2 sequences are MNHNS and SASEGT. Losses at the gene ends were 6 bases for V and 3 bases for J; bases not matched to a gene: 4. The CDR3 bases are TGTGCCAGCAGGGACAGGGCATTCTACGAGCAGTACTTC. Translated: CASRDRAFYEQYF.

The V and J genes are TRBV30 and TRBJ1-3; D is undetermined. In germline, CDR1 is GTSNPN, CDR2 SVGIG (reference sequence). CDR3 size: 12 residues. V lost 8 bases and J 1 base, leaving 9 bases between the germline ends. As DNA, the CDR3 is TGTGCCCTGAAGAAATCTGGAAACACCATATATTTT. Translation: CALKKSGNTIYF.

V is TRBV7-2 and J is TRBJ1-2; D is ambiguous. Germline V gives CDR1 SGHTA, CDR2 FQGNSA. The CDR3 sequence is 15 residues long. V was cut by 1 base and J by 0 bases, with 9 bases left in between. The CDR3 sequence is CASSLDRTPNYGYTF. DNA for the CDR3: TGTGCCAGCAGCTTAGACCGGACCCCTAACTATGGCTACACCTTC.

The genes are TRBV19 and TRBJ2-7, with D tentatively TRBD2 (6 bases). Germline-derived CDR1 and CDR2 are LNHDA and SQIVND (reference sequence). This CDR3 has 13 amino acids. Trimming pared 3 bases from V and 3 bases from J, leaving 9 bases between. The CDR3, as DNA: TGTGCCAGTAGTATGGGCGGGAACTACGAGCAGTACTTC. Protein: CASSMGGNYEQYF.

J is TRBJ2-4 and V is TRBV6-5; maybe TRBD1 (6 bases). The CDR3 runs 15 residues. The germline V gene has CDR1 MNHEY and CDR2 SVGAGI. Trimming took off 5 bases at V and 0 bases at J, with 11 bases between the two ends. The chain's CDR3 is CASSRDTLAKNIQYF. DNA for the CDR3: TGTGCCAGCAGTCGGGACACACTAGCCAAAAACATTCAGTACTTC.

The chain employs TRBV5-1 and TRBJ2-5; D is unresolved. V lost 1 base to trimming and J lost 2 bases, with 12 bases between them. The CDR3 has 15 amino acids. Germline assignment: CDR1 SGHRS and CDR2 YFSETQ. The CDR3 sequence is CASSLFGVEQETQYF. CDR3 DNA sequence: TGCGCCAGCAGCTTGTTTGGGGTAGAACAAGAGACCCAGTACTTC.

The chain uses TRBV29-1 and TRBJ1-5, with TRBD1 matching 8 bases. The V and J ends lost 5 bases and 11 bases, in that order; junction bases with no gene match: 14. The CDR3 consists of 14 residues. The germline V gene encodes CDR1 SQVTM and CDR2 ANQGSEA. The CDR3 region has the DNA TGCAGCGTTTCCCTTACGGAACCAGGGGGCACCCAGCATTTT. Translating it yields CSVSLTEPGGTQHF.

This chain uses TRBV30 with TRBJ1-4; D is possibly TRBD1 (6 bases). The length of the CDR3 is 15 residues. Germline values: CDR1 GTSNPN, CDR2 SVGIG (reference sequence). Trimming removed 4 bases at V and 3 bases at J, with 15 bases between. The CDR3 sequence is CAWNMRGGPNEKLFF. Here the CDR3 DNA reads TGTGCCTGGAACATGCGGGGGGGGCCTAATGAAAAACTGTTTTTT.

The rearrangement links TRBV9 to TRBJ2-7, with D possibly TRBD1 on 6 matching bases. Germline assignment: CDR1 SGDLS and CDR2 YYNGEE. V was clipped by 0 bases and J by 2 bases, with 12 bases between them. There are 15 residues in the CDR3. The DNA for the CDR3 is TGTGCCAGCAGCGTAGATGGGACACTTACCTACGAGCAGTACTTC. Protein sequence: CASSVDGTLTYEQYF.

J is TRBJ2-7 and V is TRBV9; the D call may be TRBD1 or TRBD2 (7 bases each). The V end was cut by 4 bases, the J end by 4 bases, with 21 bases between. Germline lookup yields CDR1 SGDLS and CDR2 YYNGEE. The CDR3 runs 16 residues. The CDR3 here is CASSRSTGRGEYEQYF. The CDR3 DNA follows: TGTGCCAGCAGCCGCTCGACAGGGAGGGGGGAATACGAGCAGTACTTC.

V usage is TRBV5-4 and J usage is TRBJ2-1; D gene uncertain. V dropped 2 bases and J dropped 4 bases, with 1 base sitting between them. Germline values: CDR1 SGHNT, CDR2 YYREEE (reference sequence). The CDR3 consists of 11 residues. The CDR3 sequence: CASSLYNEQFF. CDR3 DNA: TGTGCCAGCAGCTTATACAATGAGCAGTTCTTC.

V usage is TRBV7-3 and J usage is TRBJ1-6; weak D call: TRBD1 (5 bases). The V end lost 3 bases, the J end lost 5 bases, and 8 bases lay between the germline ends. The germline V gene encodes CDR1 SGHTA and CDR2 FQGTGA. CDR3 size: 14 residues. CDR3 in DNA: TGTGCCAGCAGCTTCGGGACCCATAATTCACCCCTCCACTTT. Translated, it gives CASSFGTHNSPLHF.

This chain uses TRBV25-1 with TRBJ1-2; a possible D gene is TRBD1 (6 bases). This CDR3 contains 14 residues. V lost 6 bases and J 3 bases, leaving 14 bases between the germline ends. Germline values: CDR1 MGHDK, CDR2 SYGVNS. The CDR3 DNA reads TGTGCCAGCAGACAGGGTGCGGGTGACTATGGCTACACCTTC. Residues: CASRQGAGDYGYTF.